This entry is about one T cell receptor beta chain. This entry belongs to a study of blood T cell repertoires in COVID-19. The CDR3 has 13 amino acids. Between the trimmed V and J ends, which lost 2 bases and 5 bases, there was a span of 12 bases. Germline V gives CDR1 GTSNPN, CDR2 SVGIG (reference sequence). The method was immunoSEQ multiplex PCR; TCRdb's version includes in-frame clones alone and lacks a portion of them. The profile shows over 200,000 clones, roughly 88% of them singletons. The sequence was obtained from a middle-aged man who had recovered from COVID-19. V and J are TRBV30 and TRBJ1-2; D unresolved. Specimen: peripheral blood. Written as DNA, the CDR3 is TGTGCCTGGAGTCCTGACACGGCGTATGGCTACACCTTC. Translating gives CAWSPDTAYGYTF.